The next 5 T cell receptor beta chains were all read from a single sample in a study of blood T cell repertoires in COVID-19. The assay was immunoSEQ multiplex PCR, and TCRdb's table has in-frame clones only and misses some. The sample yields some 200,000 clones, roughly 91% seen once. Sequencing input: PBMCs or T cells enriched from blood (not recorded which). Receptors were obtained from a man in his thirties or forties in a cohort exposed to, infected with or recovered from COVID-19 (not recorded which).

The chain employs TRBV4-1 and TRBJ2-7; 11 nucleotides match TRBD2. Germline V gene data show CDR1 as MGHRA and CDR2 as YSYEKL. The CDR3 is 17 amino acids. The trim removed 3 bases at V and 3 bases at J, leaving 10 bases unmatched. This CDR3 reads CASSHPRLAGTGYEQYF. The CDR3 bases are TGCGCCAGCAGCCATCCCCGACTAGCGGGAACGGGCTACGAGCAGTACTTC.

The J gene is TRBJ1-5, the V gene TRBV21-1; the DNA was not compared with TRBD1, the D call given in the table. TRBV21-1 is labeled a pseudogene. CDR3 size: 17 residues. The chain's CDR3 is CASSKAYRGPSNQPQHF. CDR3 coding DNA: TGTGCCAGCAGCAAAGCCTACAGGGGACCAAGCAATCAGCCCCAGCATTTT.

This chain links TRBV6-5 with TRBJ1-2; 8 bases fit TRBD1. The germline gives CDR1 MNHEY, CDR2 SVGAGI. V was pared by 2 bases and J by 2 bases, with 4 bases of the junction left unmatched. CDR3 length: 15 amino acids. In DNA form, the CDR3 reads TGTGCCAGCAGTTACCTGACAGGGGCAAACTATGGCTACACCTTC. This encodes CASSYLTGANYGYTF.

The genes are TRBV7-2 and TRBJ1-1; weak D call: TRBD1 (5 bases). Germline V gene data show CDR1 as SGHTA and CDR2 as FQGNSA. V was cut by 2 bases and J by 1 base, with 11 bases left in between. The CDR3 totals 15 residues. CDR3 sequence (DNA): TGTGCCAGCAGCTTATTTGGGCAGGGGAACACTGAAGCTTTCTTT. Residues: CASSLFGQGNTEAFF.

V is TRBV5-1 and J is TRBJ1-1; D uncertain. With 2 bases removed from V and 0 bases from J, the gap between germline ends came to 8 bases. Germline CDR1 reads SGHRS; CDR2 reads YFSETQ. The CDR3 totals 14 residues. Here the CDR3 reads CASSFTEMNTEAFF. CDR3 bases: TGCGCCAGCAGCTTTACAGAGATGAACACTGAAGCTTTCTTT.